The 2 T cell receptor beta chains below all came from one sample that was sequenced in a study of blood T cells in healthy people across ages (dated by TCRdb to 2014 to 2015). Library preparation was by 5' RACE. TCRdb shows the sequencer as Illumina HiSeq 2500. A second 7 to 11 cycle PCR used a sample-barcoded 5' primer and a J-beta primer mix. TCRdb trimmed public reads at Q25 via fastp, called clones via MiXCR and kept in-frame beta chains. Rows with a matching CDR3 protein are joined into one entry that keeps the most common DNA and genes. The sample includes about 600,000 distinct CDR3 sequences, with around half observed a single time. Clones ranked in the top ten supply under 30% of the sample. The sample was blood. The receptors here all came from a man aged 80 or over in good health.

This clonotype was detected only a few times. The V gene is TRBV20-1, the J gene TRBJ2-7; 8 bases are shared with TRBD1. CDR1 DFQATT and CDR2 SNEGSKA come from the germline V gene (reference sequence). This CDR3 is 14 amino acids long. The J segment lost 6 bases and the V segment lost 1 base, leaving 8 bases of the junction unmatched. The CDR3 is CSARVPDRGGEQYF. The CDR3 coding sequence is TGCAGTGCTAGAGTTCCCGACAGGGGAGGCGAGCAGTACTTC.

This clonotype showed up just a few times. V and J are TRBV12-3 or TRBV12-4 and TRBJ2-3; weak D call: TRBD2 (5 bases). The CDR3 loop spans 15 amino acids. V was pared by 2 bases and J by 5 bases, with 14 bases between. The CDR3 bases are TGTGCCAGCAGTTTATCGGTCCTAGCCAGAGATACGCAGTATTTT. This gives the protein CASSLSVLARDTQYF.